This paragraph reports one T cell receptor (beta chain). Its antigen is unidentified. This sample was included in a study of cytotoxic CD8 clonotypes in ibrutinib-treated CLL. Across the study: Among responders, some 25 were partial and 2 complete; after median about 72 months, about 15 stayed remitted and roughly 12 progressed. Specimens for response were gathered following a median about twelve months of therapy, spanning 6 to 36. Notes on the study in general: Clonality rose at ibrutinib response and fell back toward baseline at progression. Among the clonotypes, public ones were uncommon and contracted or held stable on treatment.

Only in-frame clones appear in the TCRdb table, and some are missing; sequencing was by immunoSEQ multiplex PCR. The table lists about 30,000 clones, around 60% of them singletons. J lost 1 base, V lost 4 bases, and 10 bases had no gene match. The CDR3 is 16 amino acids. Germline V gene sequence: CDR1 MNHNS, CDR2 SASEGT. The rearrangement links TRBV6-1 to TRBJ2-7; the match to TRBD1 covers 7 bases. The sample in question was PBMCs, obtained before ibrutinib treatment. This TCR was recovered from a human donor with chronic lymphocytic leukemia. In nucleotides, the CDR3 is TGTGCCAGCAGTGGCTGGGACAGTACTTTATCCTACGAGCAGTACTTC. Protein product: CASSGWDSTLSYEQYF.